The rows below give T cell receptor beta chains drawn from one sample of a study of cytomegalovirus exposure and HLA in healthy donors. The method was immunoSEQ multiplex PCR; TCRdb's version includes in-frame clones alone and lacks a portion of them. The table records roughly 160,000 clones, roughly 77% of them present only once. The specimen sequenced was PBMCs. The source of these receptors is a woman between 40 and 50 years old in good health and CMV-seropositive. Each CDR3 is given with its conserved first and last residue. A D gene is named only where the DNA matches it firmly. The size entry is marked missing in some rows and otherwise reads once, few, many or a size class.

size,V,D,J,CDR3,DNA
-,TRBV5-1,TRBD2,TRBJ2-1,CASRATSMYNEQFF,TGCGCCAGCAGGGCGACTAGCATGTACAATGAGCAGTTCTTC
-,TRBV11-2,TRBD2,TRBJ2-1,CASSLRDGQLAGVAEQFF,TGTGCCAGCAGCCTCCGGGACGGTCAACTAGCGGGAGTCGCTGAGCAGTTCTTC
-,TRBV4-1,TRBD2,TRBJ2-7,CASSLSRTSGTYEQYF,TGCGCCAGCAGCCTCTCTCGGACTAGCGGAACCTACGAGCAGTACTTC
-,TRBV9,-,TRBJ2-7,CASSVGAGETYEQYF,TGTGCCAGCAGCGTAGGGGCAGGGGAGACCTACGAGCAGTACTTC
-,TRBV10-3,-,TRBJ1-1,CAIRGNGEAFF,TGTGCCATCAGGGGCAACGGTGAGGCTTTCTTT
-,TRBV7-9,-,TRBJ2-1,CSSSLVHPGLRLDEQFF,TGTTCCAGCAGCTTAGTTCACCCAGGCCTCCGGTTGGATGAGCAGTTCTTC
-,TRBV19,TRBD1,TRBJ1-2,CASSTGTGAVYGYTF,TGTGCCAGTAGTACGGGGACAGGGGCGGTCTATGGCTACACCTTC
once,TRBV18,TRBD1,TRBJ2-5,CASSPRQGASGEETQYF,TGTGCCAGCTCACCGCGACAGGGGGCTTCGGGCGAAGAGACCCAGTACTTC
-,TRBV19,-,TRBJ2-3,CASSIGARGADTQYF,TGTGCCAGTAGTATAGGTGCCAGGGGGGCAGATACGCAGTATTTT
few,TRBV5-1,TRBD2,TRBJ2-7,CASSLAGGGAYEQYF,TGCGCCAGCAGCTTGGCCGGGGGAGGGGCCTACGAGCAGTACTTC
-,TRBV18,TRBD2,TRBJ2-7,CASQGTSGYEQYF,TGTGCCAGCCAAGGGACTAGCGGCTACGAGCAGTACTTC
-,TRBV9,TRBD1,TRBJ1-3,CASSVETGPSGNTIYF,TGTGCCAGCAGCGTAGAGACAGGGCCCTCTGGAAACACCATATATTTT
-,TRBV7-9,-,TRBJ2-3,CASSLLADTQYF,TGTGCCAGCAGCTTACTAGCAGATACGCAGTATTTT
-,TRBV6-6,TRBD1,TRBJ1-3,CASKMGQRSGNTIYF,TGTGCCAGCAAAATGGGACAGCGATCTGGAAACACCATATATTTT
few,TRBV2,TRBD1,TRBJ1-5,CASTSRDRDQPQHF,TGTGCCAGCACAAGCCGGGACAGGGATCAGCCCCAGCATTTT
-,TRBV19,TRBD2,TRBJ2-2,CASSGLAGTNTGELFF,TGTGCCAGTAGTGGTCTAGCGGGGACGAACACCGGGGAGCTGTTTTTT
-,TRBV4-1,TRBD1,TRBJ2-5,CASSFRQGMRETQYF,TGCGCCAGCAGCTTCCGACAGGGGATGAGGGAGACCCAGTACTTC
-,TRBV7-2,-,TRBJ2-1,CASSFRRNLNEQFF,TGTGCCAGCAGCTTTCGGCGGAACCTCAATGAGCAGTTCTTC
-,TRBV28,-,TRBJ1-2,CASSPTIPIQRQGNYGYTF,TGTGCCAGCAGCCCTACCATCCCCATACAGAGGCAGGGGAACTATGGCTACACCTTC
-,TRBV9,TRBD2,TRBJ2-7,CAIEGGTSGGFSYEQYF,TGTGCCATCGAGGGGGGGACTAGCGGGGGCTTCTCCTACGAGCAGTACTTC
-,TRBV5-5,-,TRBJ1-5,CASSFSGDGNQPQHF,TGTGCCAGCAGCTTTTCGGGGGACGGTAATCAGCCCCAGCATTTT
-,TRBV19,TRBD2,TRBJ2-5,CASSWTSGTGKTQYF,TGTGCCAGTAGTTGGACTAGCGGGACGGGAAAGACCCAGTACTTC
-,TRBV15,-,TRBJ2-5,CATSRDPTRQETQYF,TGTGCCACCAGCAGAGACCCGACAAGGCAAGAGACCCAGTACTTC
-,TRBV6-4,-,TRBJ2-3,CASSGWRGDTQYF,TGTGCCAGCAGTGGTTGGCGGGGAGATACGCAGTATTTT
-,TRBV4-1,TRBD1,TRBJ1-2,CASSSRDRGFVGYTF,TGCGCCAGCAGCTCCCGGGACAGGGGATTCGTGGGCTACACCTTC
-,TRBV21-1,-,TRBJ2-7,CASSNGQIPDEQYF,TGTGCCAGCAGCAACGGTCAAATCCCTGACGAGCAGTACTTC
-,TRBV7-8,TRBD2,TRBJ2-1,CASSPWTSSYNEQFF,TGTGCCAGCAGCCCCTGGACTAGCAGTTACAATGAGCAGTTCTTC
-,TRBV7-8,-,TRBJ1-4,CASSSRPGVTNEKLFF,TGTGCCAGCAGCTCCCGACCGGGAGTCACTAATGAAAAACTGTTTTTT
-,TRBV27,-,TRBJ2-7,CASSFGRATYEQYF,TGTGCCAGCAGTTTTGGGCGGGCCACCTACGAGCAGTACTTC
few,TRBV4-3,TRBD2,TRBJ2-2,CASSQTSTAGENTGELFF,TGCGCCAGCAGCCAGACTAGTACGGCGGGAGAGAACACCGGGGAGCTGTTTTTT
-,TRBV13,TRBD2,TRBJ2-7,CASSARSGRVAGEQYF,TGTGCCAGCAGCGCGCGTAGCGGGAGAGTGGCTGGCGAGCAGTACTTC
-,TRBV7-2,-,TRBJ1-5,CASSLGLAAQHF,TGTGCCAGCAGCTTAGGGTTGGCGGCCCAGCATTTT
-,TRBV5-1,-,TRBJ1-1,CASSWETGFEAFF,TGCGCCAGCAGCTGGGAAACGGGGTTTGAAGCTTTCTTT
-,TRBV28,-,TRBJ2-7,CASVAPSSYEQYF,TGTGCCAGCGTAGCGCCTAGCTCCTACGAGCAGTACTTC
-,TRBV7-8,TRBD1,TRBJ2-7,CASSRDRGANYEQYF,TGTGCCAGCAGCAGGGACAGGGGAGCCAACTACGAGCAGTACTTC
-,TRBV27,TRBD2,TRBJ2-7,CASRLAGQPVYEQYF,TGTGCCAGCAGGCTAGCGGGCCAACCGGTATACGAGCAGTACTTC
few,TRBV7-9,-,TRBJ2-7,CASSSDTAPPAYEQYF,TGTGCCAGCAGCTCCGACACAGCACCTCCTGCCTACGAGCAGTACTTC
-,TRBV28,-,TRBJ1-4,CASSLQGEKLFF,TGTGCCAGCAGTTTACAGGGGGAAAAACTGTTTTTT
few,TRBV6-4,-,TRBJ2-2,CASQPQGTSNTGELFF,TGTGCCAGCCAGCCCCAGGGGACCTCGAACACCGGGGAGCTGTTTTTT
once,TRBV6-5,TRBD1,TRBJ2-1,CASSLVGTGYNEQFF,TGTGCCAGCAGTCTCGTCGGGACAGGGTACAATGAGCAGTTCTTC
-,TRBV4-2,-,TRBJ1-5,CASSQDRTGSTPQHF,TGTGCCAGCAGCCAAGATAGAACAGGCAGTACGCCCCAGCATTTT
-,TRBV7-6,TRBD1,TRBJ2-1,CASSPLDRTDNEQFF,TGTGCCAGCAGCCCGCTGGACAGGACGGACAATGAGCAGTTCTTC
-,TRBV28,-,TRBJ1-5,CASSLGGFNSNQPQHF,TGTGCCAGCAGTTTAGGGGGGTTCAATAGCAATCAGCCCCAGCATTTT
-,TRBV27,TRBD1,TRBJ1-2,CASSLQGEDYGYTF,TGTGCCAGCAGTTTACAGGGGGAGGACTATGGCTACACCTTC
-,TRBV28,TRBD1,TRBJ2-1,CASSPTGGNYNEQFF,TGTGCCAGCAGCCCCACAGGGGGCAACTATAATGAGCAGTTCTTC
-,TRBV2,-,TRBJ2-7,CASSEDGGSYEQYF,TGTGCCAGCAGTGAGGACGGAGGCTCCTACGAGCAGTACTTC
medium-sized,TRBV2,-,TRBJ2-3,CASSDGAGHWDTQYF,TGTGCCAGCAGTGACGGGGCGGGGCATTGGGATACGCAGTATTTT
-,TRBV7-9,TRBD1,TRBJ2-7,CASSPWDRPYEQYF,TGTGCCAGCAGCCCCTGGGACAGGCCCTACGAGCAGTACTTC
-,TRBV19,TRBD1,TRBJ2-3,CASSRTGGSDTQYF,TGTGCCAGTAGTCGGACAGGGGGCTCAGATACGCAGTATTTT